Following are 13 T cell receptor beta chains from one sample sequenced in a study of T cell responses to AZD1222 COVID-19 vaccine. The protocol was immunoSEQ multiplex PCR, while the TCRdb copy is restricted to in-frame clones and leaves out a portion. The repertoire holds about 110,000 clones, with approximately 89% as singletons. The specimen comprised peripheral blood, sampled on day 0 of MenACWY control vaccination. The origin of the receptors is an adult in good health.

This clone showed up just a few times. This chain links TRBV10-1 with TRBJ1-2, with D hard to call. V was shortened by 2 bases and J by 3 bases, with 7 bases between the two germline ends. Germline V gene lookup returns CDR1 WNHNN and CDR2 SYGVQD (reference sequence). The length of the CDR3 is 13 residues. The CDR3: CASSENPYYGYTF. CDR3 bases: TGCGCCAGCAGTGAGAATCCCTACTATGGCTACACCTTC.

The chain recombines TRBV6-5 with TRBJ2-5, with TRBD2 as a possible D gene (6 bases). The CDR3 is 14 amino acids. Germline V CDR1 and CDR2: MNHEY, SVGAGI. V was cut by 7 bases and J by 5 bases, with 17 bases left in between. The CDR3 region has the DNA TGTGCCAGCACTATAAGGGAGGCCGGGGAGACCCAGTACTTC. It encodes CASTIREAGETQYF.

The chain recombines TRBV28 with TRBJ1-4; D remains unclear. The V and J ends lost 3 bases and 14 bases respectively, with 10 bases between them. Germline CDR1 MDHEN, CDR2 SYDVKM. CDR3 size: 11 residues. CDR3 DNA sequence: TGTGCCAGCAGTTTTATGGGCAGTCTGTTTTTT. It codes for CASSFMGSLFF.

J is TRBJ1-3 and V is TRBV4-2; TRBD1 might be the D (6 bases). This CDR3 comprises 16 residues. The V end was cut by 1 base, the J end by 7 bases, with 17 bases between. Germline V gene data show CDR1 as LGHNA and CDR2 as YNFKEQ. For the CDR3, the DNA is TGTGCCAGCAGCCAAGTGGATCCCGGAGGGGGTAACACCATATATTTT. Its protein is CASSQVDPGGGNTIYF.

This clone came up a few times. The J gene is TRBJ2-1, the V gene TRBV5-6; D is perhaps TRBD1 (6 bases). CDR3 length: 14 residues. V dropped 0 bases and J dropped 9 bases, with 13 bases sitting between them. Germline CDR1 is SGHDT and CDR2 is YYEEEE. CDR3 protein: CASSLVPTGTEQFF. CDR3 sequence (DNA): TGTGCCAGCAGCTTGGTACCTACAGGGACTGAGCAGTTCTTC.

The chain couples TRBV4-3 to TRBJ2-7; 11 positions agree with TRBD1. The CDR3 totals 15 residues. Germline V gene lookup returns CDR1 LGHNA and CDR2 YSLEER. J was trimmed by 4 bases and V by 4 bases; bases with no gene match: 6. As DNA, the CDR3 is TGCGCCAGCAGCCGGCTCGGACAGGGGGCTTACGAGCAGTACTTC. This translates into CASSRLGQGAYEQYF.

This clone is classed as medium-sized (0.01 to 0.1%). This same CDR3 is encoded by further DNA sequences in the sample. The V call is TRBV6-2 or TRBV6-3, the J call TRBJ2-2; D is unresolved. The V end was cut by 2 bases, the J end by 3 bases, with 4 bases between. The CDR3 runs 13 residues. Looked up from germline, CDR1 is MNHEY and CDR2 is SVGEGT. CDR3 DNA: TGTGCCAGCAGTTACAGGGACACCGGGGAGCTGTTTTTT. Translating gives CASSYRDTGELFF.

CDR3 coding DNA: TGTGCCAGCAGCTTGGCCGCGCAGACCGATGAAAAACTGTTTTTT. Translating it yields CASSLAAQTDEKLFF. The chain employs TRBV5-5 and TRBJ1-4; D is ambiguous. Germline CDR1 SGHKS, CDR2 YYEKEE (reference sequence). The ends were cut back, 0 bases at V and 6 bases at J, with 12 bases in the middle. The CDR3 totals 15 residues.

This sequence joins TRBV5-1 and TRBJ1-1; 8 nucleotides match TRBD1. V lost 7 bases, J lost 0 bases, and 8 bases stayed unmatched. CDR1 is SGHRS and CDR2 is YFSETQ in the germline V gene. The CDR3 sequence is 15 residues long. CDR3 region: CASRIRDRLNTEAFF. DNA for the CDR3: TGCGCCAGCCGAATCCGGGACAGGTTGAACACTGAAGCTTTCTTT.

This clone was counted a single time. The CDR3 region is CASSEAQGAAEAFF. CDR3 DNA: TGTGCCAGCAGTGAAGCACAGGGGGCGGCTGAAGCTTTCTTT. The chain links TRBV6-1 to TRBJ1-1, with 9 bases that match TRBD1. Germline assignment: CDR1 MNHNS and CDR2 SASEGT. There are 14 residues in the CDR3. Trimming cost V 0 bases and J 6 bases; bases outside gene matches: 2.

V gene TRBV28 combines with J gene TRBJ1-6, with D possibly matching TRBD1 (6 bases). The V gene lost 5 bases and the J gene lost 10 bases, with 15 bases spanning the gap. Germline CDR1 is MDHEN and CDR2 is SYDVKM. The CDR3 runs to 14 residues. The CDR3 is CASSPGDRRSPLHF. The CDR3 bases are TGTGCCAGCAGTCCAGGGGACCGGAGATCACCCCTCCACTTT.

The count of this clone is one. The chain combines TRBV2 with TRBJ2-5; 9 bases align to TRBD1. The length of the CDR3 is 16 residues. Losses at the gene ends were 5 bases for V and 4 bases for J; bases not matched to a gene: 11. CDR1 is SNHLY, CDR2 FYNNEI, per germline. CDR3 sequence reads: CASSQDRGRIGETQYF. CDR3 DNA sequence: TGTGCCAGCAGTCAGGACAGGGGAAGGATAGGAGAGACCCAGTACTTC.

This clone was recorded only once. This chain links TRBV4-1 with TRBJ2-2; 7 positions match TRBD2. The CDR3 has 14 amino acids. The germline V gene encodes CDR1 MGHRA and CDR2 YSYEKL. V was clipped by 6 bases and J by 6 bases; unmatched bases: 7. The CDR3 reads CASSRGSGPGELFF. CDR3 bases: TGCGCCAGCAGTCGAGGTAGCGGGCCCGGGGAGCTGTTTTTT.